Below, 20 T cell receptor beta chains from the same sample are listed, as sequenced in a study of blood T cell repertoires in COVID-19 (dated by TCRdb to 2020 to 2021). The library was generated by the immunoSEQ multiplex PCR assay. What TCRdb holds here is the immuneACCESS table cut down to in-frame rearrangements. Part of the clones is not present; checked against another copy, under half of the missing clones reflect an unresolved V gene, and the others are unexplained. This sample has over 200,000 clones in its table, and roughly 90% of those were observed once. The ten largest clones represent roughly 2.6% of the sample. The sequenced sample was peripheral blood. These receptor sequences come from a woman between 55 and 75 years old with acute or convalescent COVID-19.

This clone has just a few counts. V gene TRBV6-5 combines with J gene TRBJ2-7; 7 positions match TRBD2. CDR1 and CDR2 from the germline V gene are MNHEY and SVGAGI. The CDR3 runs 16 residues. V lost 0 bases and J lost 3; bases outside the gene matches: 8. CDR3 amino acids: CASSYSRASGIYEQYF. The CDR3 DNA reads TGTGCCAGCAGTTACTCGAGGGCTAGCGGTATCTACGAGCAGTACTTC.

The V gene is TRBV4-3, the J gene TRBJ1-3; 7 bases agree with TRBD1. Germline trimming cut 0 bases from V and 3 bases from J; bases unmatched to any gene: 5. CDR3 size: 16 residues. Looked up from germline, CDR1 is LGHNA and CDR2 is YSLEER. For the CDR3, the DNA is TGCGCCAGCAGCCAAGAAAGGGGGCGTTATGGAAACACCATATATTTT. Its protein product is CASSQERGRYGNTIYF.

By share, this clone counts as medium-sized. The gene calls are TRBV4-1 and TRBJ2-4, with D possibly matching TRBD2 (5 bases). From germline, CDR1 is MGHRA and CDR2 YSYEKL. The CDR3 loop spans 18 amino acids. Trimming removed 1 base at V and 0 bases at J, with 16 bases between. CDR3 in amino acids: CASSQGQTTVSAKNIQYF. CDR3 DNA: TGCGCCAGCAGCCAAGGCCAGACTACGGTTTCAGCCAAAAACATTCAGTACTTC.

Only a few counts were recorded for this clone. The chain uses TRBV6-5 and TRBJ2-2; 7 bases match TRBD2. Germline loops: CDR1 MNHEY, CDR2 SVGAGI. V lost 2 bases and J lost 5; bases outside the gene matches: 5. CDR3 length: 15 amino acids. CDR3 sequence: CASSYPLGGTGELFF. CDR3 in DNA: TGTGCCAGCAGTTACCCCTTGGGGGGGACCGGGGAGCTGTTTTTT.

CDR3: CAWTQNNEQFF. The DNA for the CDR3 is TGTGCCTGGACTCAGAACAATGAGCAGTTCTTC. V usage is TRBV30 and J usage is TRBJ2-1; D gene unclear. V was cut by 4 bases and J by 5 bases, with 6 bases left in between. The CDR3 length is 11 residues. Germline V lookup: CDR1 GTSNPN, CDR2 SVGIG (reference sequence).

CDR3 residues: CASNRDRAEKLFF. The CDR3 coding sequence is TGTGCCAGCAACCGGGACAGGGCTGAAAAACTGTTTTTT. The chain couples TRBV6-5 to TRBJ1-4, with 9 bases fitting TRBD1. This CDR3 is built from 13 residues. Trimming cost V 7 bases and J 7 bases; bases outside gene matches: 4. CDR1 and CDR2 from the germline V gene are MNHEY and SVGAGI.

The chain combines TRBV9 with TRBJ2-5; a possible D gene is TRBD2 (5 bases). Germline CDR1 is SGDLS and CDR2 is YYNGEE. Trimming cost V 0 bases and J 2 bases, with 11 bases left between them. The CDR3 is 15 residues long. The CDR3 reads CASSVVGSVQETQYF. The CDR3 nucleotides are TGTGCCAGCAGCGTAGTGGGTAGCGTACAAGAGACCCAGTACTTC.

The V gene is TRBV7-6, the J gene TRBJ2-7, with 14 bases matching TRBD2. This CDR3 has 16 amino acids. With 1 base clipped from V and 6 bases from J, the junction kept 5 bases outside the gene matches. The germline V gene has CDR1 SGHVS and CDR2 FNYEAQ. CDR3 nucleotide sequence: TGTGCCAGCAGCTTAGAACCGGGACTAGCGGGAGCCGAGCAGTACTTC. Translated: CASSLEPGLAGAEQYF.

Notes on this clone: Other DNA variants within this sample encode the same CDR3. The J gene is TRBJ1-5, the V gene TRBV18; 10 positions agree with TRBD1. Unmatched junction bases numbered 0, after V lost 3 bases and J lost 4 bases. The CDR3 is made up of 14 amino acids. Germline V gene sequence: CDR1 KGHSH, CDR2 LQKENI. DNA of the CDR3: TGTGCCAGCTCACCGGGACAGGGGAATCAGCCCCAGCATTTT. Protein product: CASSPGQGNQPQHF. The full variable domain, completed using reference TRBV18 and TRBJ1-5, is NAGVMQNPRHLVRRRGQEARLRCSPMKGHSHVYWYRQLPEEGLKFMVYLQKENIIDESGMPKERFSAEFPKEGPSILRIQQVVRGDSAAYFCASSPGQGNQPQHFGDGTRLSIL.

V gene TRBV2 combines with J gene TRBJ2-5; the match to TRBD2 covers 8 bases. CDR1 and CDR2 from the germline V gene are SNHLY and FYNNEI. V lost 4 bases to trimming and J lost 3 bases; unmatched junction nucleotides: 7. The CDR3 covers 15 residues. For the CDR3, the DNA is TGTGCCAGCAGTGGGGGACTAGTCGGAAAAGAGACCCAGTACTTC. The encoded protein is CASSGGLVGKETQYF.

The chain links TRBV18 to TRBJ1-6; a possible D gene is TRBD1 (5 bases). The V and J ends lost 2 bases and 7 bases respectively, with 9 bases between them. The CDR3 loop spans 14 amino acids. CDR1 is KGHSH and CDR2 is LQKENI in the germline V gene. The DNA of the CDR3 is TGTGCCAGCTCACCAGCGGCAGGGAATTCACCCCTCCACTTT. It encodes CASSPAAGNSPLHF. The complete variable domain, with remaining parts taken from reference TRBV18 and TRBJ1-6, reads NAGVMQNPRHLVRRRGQEARLRCSPMKGHSHVYWYRQLPEEGLKFMVYLQKENIIDESGMPKERFSAEFPKEGPSILRIQQVVRGDSAAYFCASSPAAGNSPLHFGNGTRLTVT.

The V call is TRBV9, the J call TRBJ1-2; perhaps TRBD1 as D (6 bases). V lost 0 bases and J lost 8, with 14 bases in between. Per germline, CDR1 SGDLS and CDR2 YYNGEE. The CDR3 consists of 14 residues. CDR3: CASSVAGSGVGYTF. Here the CDR3 DNA reads TGTGCCAGCAGCGTAGCTGGGTCAGGGGTCGGCTACACCTTC. Variable domain in full (rest from reference TRBV9 and TRBJ1-2): DSGVTQTPKHLITATGQRVTLRCSPRSGDLSVYWYQQSLDQGLQFLIQYYNGEERAKGNILERFSAQQFPDLHSELNLSSLELGDSALYFCASSVAGSGVGYTFGSGTRLTVV.

The rearrangement links TRBV27 to TRBJ1-6; no reliable D call. The ends were cut back, 5 bases at V and 1 base at J, with 15 bases in the middle. From germline, CDR1 is MNHEY and CDR2 SMNVEV (reference sequence). This CDR3 has 17 residues. CDR3 in amino acids: CASSPSPLGSYNSPLHF. CDR3 sequence (DNA): TGTGCCAGCAGTCCATCCCCTCTCGGGTCCTATAATTCACCCCTCCACTTT.

A remark on this clone: Other DNA sequences in the same sample also yield this CDR3. This chain joins TRBV5-1 and TRBJ1-3; D remains unclear. From germline, CDR1 is SGHRS and CDR2 YFSETQ. V dropped 0 bases and J dropped 0 bases, with 4 bases sitting between them. This CDR3 contains 14 residues. CDR3 bases: TGCGCCAGCAGCTTGGACTCCTCTGGAAACACCATATATTTT. Its translation: CASSLDSSGNTIYF.

The V and J genes are TRBV19 and TRBJ1-2, with D unresolved. The germline gives CDR1 LNHDA, CDR2 SQIVND (reference sequence). Between the trimmed V and J ends, which lost 4 bases and 2 bases, there was a span of 14 bases. The CDR3 runs 15 residues. CDR3 in amino acids: CASSTDLQYNYGYTF. The CDR3 DNA is TGTGCCAGTAGTACAGACTTACAGTACAACTATGGCTACACCTTC.

The count of this clone is one. CDR3 amino acids: CASSLKTSGSHNEQFF. In nucleotides, the CDR3 is TGTGCCAGCAGCTTGAAGACTAGCGGGAGCCACAATGAGCAGTTCTTC. The chain is built from TRBV5-6 and TRBJ2-1, with 12 positions matching TRBD2. CDR1 and CDR2 from the germline V gene are SGHDT and YYEEEE. The CDR3 loop spans 16 amino acids. With 1 base clipped from V and 5 bases from J, the junction kept 4 bases outside the gene matches.

V and J are TRBV7-6 and TRBJ1-2; 9 bases map to TRBD1. Germline CDR1 and CDR2: SGHVS and FNYEAQ. The CDR3 has 16 residues. Trimming took 1 base from V and 4 from J; bases not matched to a gene: 7. The CDR3 loop is CASSLGTGVGGYGYTF. Written as DNA, the CDR3 is TGTGCCAGCAGCTTAGGGACAGGGGTGGGCGGCTATGGCTACACCTTC.

The V and J genes are TRBV11-2 and TRBJ2-2, with D hard to call. The CDR3 length is 13 residues. V dropped 0 bases and J dropped 7 bases, with 6 bases sitting between them. Germline-derived CDR1 and CDR2 are SGHAT and FQNNGV. CDR3 bases: TGTGCCAGCAGCTTAGATCGGGTCGGGGAGCTGTTTTTT. It specifies CASSLDRVGELFF.

The chain uses TRBV7-9 and TRBJ2-3, with 8 bases that match TRBD1. The CDR3 covers 15 residues. The germline CDR1 and CDR2 sequences are SEHNR and FQNEAQ (reference sequence). With V trimmed by 5 bases and J by 0 bases, 4 bases remained unmatched. The CDR3 protein is CASSRNRGSTDTQYF. The CDR3 DNA reads TGTGCCAGCAGCCGAAACAGGGGGAGCACAGATACGCAGTATTTT.

This chain joins TRBV10-1 and TRBJ1-6; the D gene is possibly TRBD1 (5 bases). CDR3 size: 12 residues. The germline gives CDR1 WNHNN, CDR2 SYGVQD (reference sequence). Trimming pared 3 bases from V and 8 bases from J, leaving 5 bases between. Here the CDR3 DNA reads TGCGCCAGCAGTGAAGGGGATTCACCCCTCCACTTT. Translating gives CASSEGDSPLHF.